Below are 23 T cell receptor beta chains sequenced from a single sample in a study of metastatic and nonmetastatic thyroid tumors. Prior to thyroid surgery, none of the patients had received any treatment. TCRdb used MiXCR to call clones anew from the PCR reads. The table lists 40,000 to 45,000 clones, roughly 3.1% of them singletons. Sequenced material: blood. Receptor source: a female donor with papillary thyroid cancer or a benign thyroid nodule (not recorded which). Some clones in this sample may be carry-over from other donors' samples.

This clone came up a few times. The chain links TRBV6-1 to TRBJ1-6, with TRBD1 matching 7 bases. The V gene end was trimmed by 1 base and the J gene end by 9 bases; junction bases not matched to a gene: 6. CDR3 size: 15 residues. Looked up from germline, CDR1 is MNHNS and CDR2 is SASEGT. CDR3 DNA sequence: TGTGCCAGCAGTGAAGTGGCAGGGGGACTTTCACCCCTCCACTTT. Its protein product is CASSEVAGGLSPLHF.

This clone showed up many times. This sequence joins TRBV7-9 and TRBJ2-3; D is ambiguous. Germline lookup yields CDR1 SEHNR and CDR2 FQNEAQ (reference sequence). This CDR3 is 13 amino acids long. V gave up 6 bases and J gave up 6 bases, with 13 bases separating them. The CDR3 DNA follows: TGTGCCAGCAGACCCACGGTTCCGGATACGCAGTATTTT. Its protein product is CASRPTVPDTQYF.

This clone came up many times. This rearrangement joins TRBV5-1 to TRBJ2-2, with D possibly TRBD1 on 6 matching bases. The germline gives CDR1 SGHRS, CDR2 YFSETQ. Trimming stripped 4 bases from V and 0 bases from J, with 13 bases between. The CDR3 spans 16 residues. The CDR3 region is CASSGTRNTNTGELFF. Here the CDR3 DNA reads TGCGCCAGCAGCGGGACAAGGAATACGAACACCGGGGAGCTGTTTTTT.

By its share, this clone is medium-sized. The chain couples TRBV20-1 to TRBJ2-7; 12 nucleotides align to TRBD2. The CDR3 runs 13 residues. Trimming took 3 bases from V and 4 from J; bases not matched to a gene: 1. Germline assignment: CDR1 DFQATT and CDR2 SNEGSKA (reference sequence). The CDR3 DNA sequence: TGCAGTGCTAGGACTAGCGGGAGTTACGAGCAGTACTTC. Amino acid sequence: CSARTSGSYEQYF.

This clone was seen more than once but under ten times. This chain links TRBV28 with TRBJ2-7, with unresolved D. Germline lookup yields CDR1 MDHEN and CDR2 SYDVKM. This CDR3 is 12 amino acids long. Trimming took off 7 bases at V and 2 bases at J, with 9 bases between the two ends. In DNA form, the CDR3 reads TGTGCCAGCACCCCCACACCCTACGAGCAGTACTTC. Translated, it gives CASTPTPYEQYF.

The chain links TRBV11-2 to TRBJ1-2; TRBD1 matches 8 bases. V shed 2 bases and J 3 bases; nucleotides not matched to a gene: 2. The CDR3 length is 14 residues. Germline V gives CDR1 SGHAT, CDR2 FQNNGV. This CDR3 is CASSLQGADYGYTF. Here the CDR3 DNA reads TGTGCCAGCAGCTTACAGGGGGCAGACTATGGCTACACCTTC.

This clone was seen at least ten times. The J gene is TRBJ2-7, the V gene TRBV6-2 or TRBV6-3, with 8 bases aligning to TRBD1. The CDR3 loop spans 14 amino acids. The V gene end was trimmed by 7 bases and the J gene end by 0 bases; junction bases not matched to a gene: 5. Germline V gives CDR1 MNHEY, CDR2 SVGEGT. CDR3 in amino acids: CASTPDRVSYEQYF. The CDR3 nucleotides are TGTGCCAGCACCCCGGACAGGGTCTCCTACGAGCAGTACTTC.

This clone was observed a handful of times. The rearrangement links TRBV6-1 to TRBJ2-2; 10 positions match TRBD1. Germline V CDR1 and CDR2: MNHNS, SASEGT. This CDR3 has 16 residues. Trimming at V came to 6 bases and at J to 4 bases, leaving 8 bases not matched to a gene. The CDR3 spells CASSPTGGDGTGELFF. As DNA, the CDR3 is TGTGCCAGCAGCCCGACAGGGGGCGATGGCACCGGGGAGCTGTTTTTT.

The chain employs TRBV7-6 and TRBJ2-7; D uncertain. CDR3 length equals 15 residues. Per germline, CDR1 SGHVS and CDR2 FNYEAQ. V lost 1 base, J lost 4 bases, and 14 bases lay in between. The CDR3 spells CASSLDTWVLYEQYF. The DNA for the CDR3 is TGTGCCAGCAGCTTAGACACATGGGTCTTGTACGAGCAGTACTTC.

This clone showed up many times. This sequence joins TRBV9 and TRBJ2-1; TRBD2 aligns across 10 bases. Germline CDR1 reads SGDLS; CDR2 reads YYNGEE. J gave up 4 bases and V 4 bases, and 5 bases lay outside the gene matches. The CDR3 runs to 15 residues. The CDR3 reads CASSPRAGGYNEQFF. Here the CDR3 DNA reads TGTGCCAGCAGCCCCAGAGCGGGAGGGTACAATGAGCAGTTCTTC.

The chain joins TRBV5-1 to TRBJ2-7; 7 nucleotides agree with TRBD1. Germline assignment: CDR1 SGHRS and CDR2 YFSETQ. V lost 5 bases, J lost 3 bases, and 5 bases stayed unmatched. The CDR3 has 13 amino acids. CDR3 region: CASRPDRLYEQYF. The CDR3 DNA sequence: TGCGCCAGCAGGCCGGACAGGCTCTACGAGCAGTACTTC.

The sample holds many counts of this clone. The chain has TRBV19 and TRBJ1-5, with D perhaps matching TRBD1 (5 bases). Trimming removed 0 bases at V and 4 bases at J, with 19 bases between. Germline V lookup: CDR1 LNHDA, CDR2 SQIVND (reference sequence). CDR3 length equals 18 residues. CDR3 DNA: TGTGCCAGTAGTATAGATCGGGGGTTGGGGTTGGGGAATCAGCCCCAGCATTTT. This sequence encodes CASSIDRGLGLGNQPQHF.

This clone has a count of ten or more. This chain links TRBV19 with TRBJ1-4; TRBD1 matches 10 bases. J gave up 6 bases and V 5 bases, and 6 bases lay outside the gene matches. The CDR3 runs to 15 residues. The germline gives CDR1 LNHDA, CDR2 SQIVND (reference sequence). The CDR3 protein is CASSDTGTGDEKLFF. In nucleotides, the CDR3 is TGTGCCAGTAGTGATACCGGGACAGGGGATGAAAAACTGTTTTTT.

This clone came up many times. V and J are TRBV15 and TRBJ1-4; the D is unclear. V lost 5 bases to trimming and J lost 5 bases, with 12 bases between them. CDR1 is LNHNV and CDR2 is YYDKDF in the germline V gene (reference sequence). The CDR3 has 14 residues. The chain's CDR3 is CATSRVRGNEKLFF. CDR3 sequence (DNA): TGTGCCACCAGCCGAGTCCGCGGGAATGAAAAACTGTTTTTT.

The chain joins TRBV6-2 or TRBV6-3 to TRBJ2-7; D possibly corresponds to TRBD2 (6 bases). V was clipped by 11 bases and J by 6 bases, with 23 bases between them. In germline, CDR1 is MNHEY, CDR2 SVGEGT. This CDR3 comprises 14 residues. CDR3 nucleotide sequence: TGTGCCCGCTGGGGACTGGGCCCCCGCGGCGAGCAGTACTTC. Residues: CARWGLGPRGEQYF.

The chain employs TRBV7-8 and TRBJ1-5; unclear D gene. V was trimmed by 3 bases and J by 3 bases, leaving 18 bases between them. The CDR3 totals 17 residues. Germline loops: CDR1 SGHVS, CDR2 FQNEAQ. The CDR3 protein is CASSLDGSVSLNQPQHF. CDR3 bases: TGTGCCAGCAGCTTGGATGGGTCAGTCAGTCTCAATCAGCCCCAGCATTTT.

This clone has just a few counts. The chain has TRBV19 and TRBJ2-2; 9 bases fit TRBD1. The CDR3 is 15 amino acids. V shed 0 bases, J shed 7 bases, and the junction held 3 bases outside the gene matches. CDR1 and CDR2 from the germline V gene are LNHDA and SQIVND (reference sequence). This CDR3 is CASSIELTGGGELFF. In nucleotides, the CDR3 is TGTGCCAGTAGTATAGAATTGACAGGGGGCGGGGAGCTGTTTTTT.

V and J are TRBV6-1 and TRBJ1-2; D is unclear. Per germline, CDR1 MNHNS and CDR2 SASEGT. The CDR3 totals 12 residues. The ends were cut back, 9 bases at V and 5 bases at J, with 13 bases in the middle. Here the CDR3 reads CASRGLGYGYTF. Written as DNA, the CDR3 is TGTGCCAGTAGAGGGCTCGGGTATGGCTACACCTTC.

There are many counts of this clone. The chain employs TRBV30 and TRBJ1-4, with 12 positions matching TRBD1. Germline V gives CDR1 GTSNPN, CDR2 SVGIG (reference sequence). The CDR3 length is 17 residues. The V and J ends lost 7 bases and 3 bases, in that order; junction bases with no gene match: 12. The CDR3 region is CASNTGTGGGANEKLFF. CDR3 sequence (DNA): TGTGCCTCAAATACCGGGACAGGGGGCGGTGCTAATGAAAAACTGTTTTTT. Based on the CDR3 plus reference TRBV30 and TRBJ1-4, the full variable domain is SQTIHQWPATLVQPVGSPLSLECTVEGTSNPNLYWYRQAAGRGLQLLFYSVGIGQISSEVPQNLSASRPQDRQFILSSKKLLLSDSGFYLCASNTGTGGGANEKLFFGSGTQLSVL.

In this sample, this clone turned up many times. V usage is TRBV30 and J usage is TRBJ2-2, with a weak D call TRBD1 (5 bases). Per the germline V gene, CDR1 is GTSNPN and CDR2 is SVGIG (reference sequence). The CDR3 sequence is 14 residues long. Trimming stripped 2 bases from V and 5 bases from J, with 12 bases between. The CDR3 bases are TGTGCCTGGAGTCCCCAGGGTTTGACCGGGGAGCTGTTTTTT. Amino acids: CAWSPQGLTGELFF.

This clone has a handful of counts. The chain is built from TRBV5-1 and TRBJ1-2; D is ambiguous. Germline-derived CDR1 and CDR2 are SGHRS and YFSETQ. V was cut by 5 bases and J by 10 bases, with 21 bases left in between. This CDR3 is built from 14 residues. CDR3 amino acids: CASSPPSTGIVYTF. In DNA form, the CDR3 reads TGCGCCAGCAGTCCCCCATCGACGGGAATCGTCTACACCTTC.

This chain links TRBV4-1 with TRBJ2-5; TRBD2 matches 7 bases. The V segment lost 0 bases and the J segment 5 bases; nucleotides outside the gene matches: 6. There are 15 residues in the CDR3. Germline CDR1 is MGHRA and CDR2 is YSYEKL. The CDR3 region is CASSQDALADETQYF. The CDR3 DNA is TGCGCCAGCAGCCAAGATGCCCTAGCGGATGAGACCCAGTACTTC.

By proportion, this clone is medium-sized. The chain is built from TRBV5-1 and TRBJ1-6; D gene ambiguous. This CDR3 region has 14 residues. With 0 bases removed from V and 7 bases from J, the gap between germline ends came to 8 bases. Germline V lookup: CDR1 SGHRS, CDR2 YFSETQ. Here the CDR3 reads CASSLEGLNSPLHF. The CDR3 DNA sequence: TGCGCCAGCAGCTTGGAGGGTCTGAATTCACCCCTCCACTTT.